Following are 28 T cell receptor beta chains from one sample sequenced in a study of blood T cell repertoires in COVID-19. Libraries were prepared by immunoSEQ multiplex PCR; TCRdb keeps only in-frame clonotypes and omits some of them. Here the sample spans approximately 150,000 clones, roughly 89% being singletons. The specimen was peripheral blood. The origin of the receptors is a human donor in a cohort sampled during active COVID-19.

J is TRBJ1-1 and V is TRBV7-8, with a possible D match to TRBD1 (6 bases). Germline V lookup: CDR1 SGHVS, CDR2 FQNEAQ. V lost 4 bases to trimming and J lost 10 bases, with 19 bases between them. The CDR3 is 14 residues long. CDR3 nucleotide sequence: TGTGCCAGCAGCTCCACCAGAACAGGGTCAGCAGCTTTCTTT. It is translated as CASSSTRTGSAAFF.

The rearrangement uses TRBV5-3 and TRBJ2-7; possibly TRBD2 for D (6 bases). TRBV5-3 counts as an open reading frame of uncertain function. The V gene lost 2 bases and the J gene lost 1 base, with 16 bases spanning the gap. This CDR3 is 16 amino acids long. The CDR3 nucleotides read TGTGCCAGAAGCTTACGGAGGGAGGAGCAGTCCTACGAGCAGTACTTC. Its protein is CARSLRREEQSYEQYF.

The gene calls are TRBV5-1 and TRBJ2-1; TRBD2 matches at 13 bases. Trimming removed 4 bases from V and 4 bases from J; junction bases left unmatched: 8. From germline, CDR1 is SGHRS and CDR2 YFSETQ. This CDR3 is 17 amino acids long. The CDR3 protein is CASSPQLAGGPYNEQFF. The CDR3 DNA is TGCGCCAGCAGCCCGCAACTAGCGGGAGGGCCATACAATGAGCAGTTCTTC.

The rearrangement joins TRBV19 to TRBJ1-1; D gene ambiguous. The germline V gene encodes CDR1 LNHDA and CDR2 SQIVND (reference sequence). This CDR3 is 14 amino acids long. V lost 3 bases, J lost 9 bases, and 17 bases lay in between. In nucleotides, the CDR3 is TGTGCCAGTAGTATGACTTCGACCGCGAGTCAAGCTTTCTTT. Residues: CASSMTSTASQAFF.

Written as DNA, the CDR3 is TGTGCCAGCAGCCCGAACATGGGGCTAGCGGGAGAGGGTTGGGAGCAGTTCTTC. This codes for CASSPNMGLAGEGWEQFF. V and J are TRBV9 and TRBJ2-1; 10 bases align to TRBD2. J lost 10 bases, V lost 4 bases, and 20 bases had no gene match. This CDR3 has 18 amino acids. The germline gives CDR1 SGDLS, CDR2 YYNGEE. The complete variable domain, with remaining parts taken from reference TRBV9 and TRBJ2-1, reads DSGVTQTPKHLITATGQRVTLRCSPRSGDLSVYWYQQSLDQGLQFLIQYYNGEERAKGNILERFSAQQFPDLHSELNLSSLELGDSALYFCASSPNMGLAGEGWEQFFGPGTRLTVL.

The gene calls are TRBV9 and TRBJ2-3; 7 bases fit TRBD1. Germline CDR1 reads SGDLS; CDR2 reads YYNGEE. The CDR3 length is 14 residues. V gave up 3 bases and J gave up 4 bases; unmatched junction bases: 5. CDR3: CASSATGYPDTQYF. CDR3 DNA sequence: TGTGCCAGCAGCGCGACAGGGTATCCAGATACGCAGTATTTT.

The rearrangement links TRBV19 to TRBJ2-3; TRBD1 is a possible D gene (6 bases). Germline V lookup: CDR1 LNHDA, CDR2 SQIVND (reference sequence). This CDR3 contains 12 residues. The CDR3 loop is CAKAGDADTQYF. CDR3 in DNA: TGTGCAAAGGCAGGGGACGCAGATACGCAGTATTTT.

V is TRBV5-4 and J is TRBJ2-7, with D perhaps matching TRBD2 (6 bases). V gave up 2 bases and J gave up 2 bases, with 11 bases separating them. Germline loops: CDR1 SGHNT, CDR2 YYREEE (reference sequence). The CDR3 has 14 amino acids. CDR3 loop: CASSFPDYPYEQYF. DNA of the CDR3: TGTGCCAGCAGCTTTCCGGACTACCCCTACGAGCAGTACTTC. The complete variable domain, with remaining parts taken from reference TRBV5-4 and TRBJ2-7, reads ETGVTQSPTHLIKTRGQQVTLRCSSQSGHNTVSWYQQALGQGPQFIFQYYREEENGRGNFPPRFSGLQFPNYSSELNVNALELDDSALYLCASSFPDYPYEQYFGPGTRLTVT.

This clone was seen just once. The rearrangement joins TRBV28 to TRBJ1-3; a weak D match, TRBD1 (6 bases). Germline values: CDR1 MDHEN, CDR2 SYDVKM. The CDR3 extends over 15 amino acids. Trimming took off 3 bases at V and 4 bases at J, with 13 bases between the two ends. In nucleotides, the CDR3 is TGTGCCAGCAGTTTCGGGGGGGCGTCGGGAAACACCATATATTTT. Translation: CASSFGGASGNTIYF.

The chain links TRBV11-3 to TRBJ2-7; D gene ambiguous. Trimming removed 5 bases at V and 1 base at J, with 6 bases between. The V gene's germline CDR1 is SGHNT and CDR2 YENEEA. This CDR3 region has 12 residues. CDR3 residues: CASSVTSYEQYF. The DNA for the CDR3 is TGTGCCAGCAGCGTTACATCCTACGAGCAGTACTTC.

V and J are TRBV6-6 and TRBJ2-2; D call uncertain. Germline assignment: CDR1 MNHNY and CDR2 SVGAGI (reference sequence). Trimming removed 4 bases at V and 5 bases at J, with 8 bases between. This CDR3 spans 13 amino acids. The CDR3 loop reads CASSSDITGELFF. Here the CDR3 DNA reads TGTGCCAGCAGTTCAGATATTACCGGGGAGCTGTTTTTT.

The CDR3 region is CASSPPTDQETQYF. In DNA, the CDR3 is TGTGCCAGCTCACCACCGACAGATCAAGAGACCCAGTACTTC. This rearrangement joins TRBV18 to TRBJ2-5; a weak D match, TRBD1 (5 bases). Germline V gives CDR1 KGHSH, CDR2 LQKENI. The V end was cut by 0 bases, the J end by 2 bases, with 7 bases between. The CDR3 has 14 residues. Full variable domain (outside the CDR3, taken from reference TRBV18 and TRBJ2-5): NAGVMQNPRHLVRRRGQEARLRCSPMKGHSHVYWYRQLPEEGLKFMVYLQKENIIDESGMPKERFSAEFPKEGPSILRIQQVVRGDSAAYFCASSPPTDQETQYFGPGTRLLVL.

The J gene is TRBJ2-3, the V gene TRBV9; 13 bases are shared with TRBD2. V was pared by 3 bases and J by 5 bases, with 15 bases of the junction left unmatched. Germline V lookup: CDR1 SGDLS, CDR2 YYNGEE. This CDR3 is 19 amino acids long. The CDR3 sequence is CASSANRTLLAGGVDTQYF. CDR3 bases: TGTGCCAGCAGCGCCAACCGTACGTTACTAGCGGGAGGGGTAGATACGCAGTATTTT.

This clone was seen just once. The chain recombines TRBV6-1 with TRBJ1-4; D remains unclear. The CDR3 contains 13 residues. V dropped 3 bases and J dropped 8 bases, with 10 bases sitting between them. The V gene's germline CDR1 is MNHNS and CDR2 SASEGT. CDR3 amino acids: CASSEVAIEKLFF. The CDR3 bases are TGTGCCAGCAGTGAGGTGGCCATAGAAAAACTGTTTTTT.

The rearrangement uses TRBV3-1 (or the pseudogene TRBV3-2) and TRBJ2-5; no definite D call. In germline, CDR1 is LGHDT, CDR2 YNNKEL (reference sequence). There are 13 residues in the CDR3. V gave up 2 bases and J gave up 4 bases, with 8 bases separating them. Here the CDR3 DNA reads TGTGCCAGCAGCCAAAACTCCCCAGAGACCCAGTACTTC. It translates to CASSQNSPETQYF.

This sequence joins TRBV7-6 and TRBJ2-7; 7 nucleotides agree with TRBD2. Trimming took 1 base from V and 4 from J; bases not matched to a gene: 7. Germline CDR1 SGHVS, CDR2 FNYEAQ. The CDR3 sequence is 15 residues long. CDR3 region: CASSLGGGGSYEQYF. CDR3 in DNA: TGTGCCAGCAGCTTAGGGGGGGGAGGGAGTTACGAGCAGTACTTC.

This clone was seen a few times. The chain has TRBV9 and TRBJ2-7, with 10 nucleotides matching TRBD2. The germline gives CDR1 SGDLS, CDR2 YYNGEE. CDR3 length: 16 residues. V lost 0 bases, J lost 6 bases, and 9 bases stayed unmatched. Here the CDR3 DNA reads TGTGCCAGCAGCGTAGCTCCTAGCGGGAGTAAAGCCGAGCAGTACTTC. It translates to CASSVAPSGSKAEQYF.

The chain employs TRBV3-1 (or the pseudogene TRBV3-2) and TRBJ2-7; 8 nucleotides line up with TRBD2. V gave up 5 bases and J gave up 3 bases; unmatched junction bases: 6. In germline, CDR1 is LGHDT, CDR2 YNNKEL (reference sequence). The length of the CDR3 is 14 residues. CDR3 coding DNA: TGTGCCAGCAGCGCGGGGGGCCCGTACTACGAGCAGTACTTC. Residues: CASSAGGPYYEQYF.

This clone was seen only once. J is TRBJ2-1 and V is TRBV6-5, with D uncertain. Trimming shortened V by 6 bases and J by 2 bases, and 14 bases separated the two germline ends. From germline, CDR1 is MNHEY and CDR2 SVGAGI. The CDR3 has 15 residues. The CDR3 nucleotides read TGTGCCAGCAGCCCCGGGTCCGACCCCTACAATGAGCAGTTCTTC. This translates into CASSPGSDPYNEQFF.

The gene calls are TRBV29-1 and TRBJ2-7, with TRBD1 identical over 7 bases. CDR1 is SQVTM and CDR2 is ANQGSEA in the germline V gene. V shed 3 bases and J 2 bases; nucleotides not matched to a gene: 7. The CDR3 is 14 amino acids. Written as DNA, the CDR3 is TGCAGCGTTGACCCTGACAGGGCCGCCTACGAGCAGTACTTC. This sequence encodes CSVDPDRAAYEQYF.

The CDR3 loop reads CASSEGGKSTEAFF. The CDR3 DNA reads as TGTGCCAGCAGTGAGGGAGGGAAAAGCACTGAAGCTTTCTTT. This chain connects TRBV25-1 to TRBJ1-1; D remains unclear. This CDR3 has 14 amino acids. CDR1 is MGHDK, CDR2 SYGVNS, per germline. The V end lost 3 bases, the J end lost 4 bases, and 12 bases lay between the germline ends.

The chain recombines TRBV5-8 with TRBJ2-7, with TRBD2 as a possible D gene (5 bases). The ends were cut back, 2 bases at V and 5 bases at J, with 14 bases in the middle. Germline-derived CDR1 and CDR2 are SGHTS and YDEGEE. The CDR3 extends over 14 amino acids. The CDR3 is CASSFDWTRDEQYF. CDR3 DNA sequence: TGTGCCAGCAGCTTCGACTGGACTCGGGACGAGCAGTACTTC.

The chain carries TRBV10-3 and TRBJ2-1; 9 bases map to TRBD2. Per germline, CDR1 ENHRY and CDR2 SYGVKD. V lost 0 bases, J lost 4 bases, and 7 bases stayed unmatched. The CDR3 is made up of 17 amino acids. The CDR3 region is CAISESAGTSGYNEQFF. In DNA, the CDR3 is TGTGCCATCAGTGAGTCGGCGGGTACTAGCGGGTACAATGAGCAGTTCTTC.

There are a few counts of this clone. The chain links TRBV9 to TRBJ2-1, with 11 bases lining up with TRBD2. J was trimmed by 5 bases and V by 6 bases; bases with no gene match: 1. CDR1 and CDR2 from the germline V gene are SGDLS and YYNGEE. The CDR3 loop spans 13 amino acids. CDR3 coding DNA: TGTGCCAGCACGGGACTAGCGGACAATGAGCAGTTCTTC. Translation gives CASTGLADNEQFF.

The rearrangement links TRBV9 to TRBJ1-1; 8 bases map to TRBD1. V lost 3 bases and J lost 1; bases outside the gene matches: 8. Germline CDR1 is SGDLS and CDR2 is YYNGEE. This CDR3 spans 16 amino acids. This CDR3 is CASSEWDRRQNTEAFF. CDR3 coding DNA: TGTGCCAGCAGCGAGTGGGACAGGAGACAGAACACTGAAGCTTTCTTT.

J is TRBJ1-5 and V is TRBV19; unclear D gene. Between the trimmed V and J ends, which lost 5 bases and 10 bases, there was a span of 15 bases. The CDR3 is 13 residues long. Germline loops: CDR1 LNHDA, CDR2 SQIVND (reference sequence). The CDR3 is CASSLGLDNPQHF. DNA of the CDR3: TGTGCCAGTAGTCTTGGTTTAGATAATCCCCAGCATTTT. The variable domain in full, with the rest retrieved from reference TRBV19 and TRBJ1-5, is DGGITQSPKYLFRKEGQNVTLSCEQNLNHDAMYWYRQDPGQGLRLIYYSQIVNDFQKGDIAEGYSVSREKKESFPLTVTSAQKNPTAFYLCASSLGLDNPQHFGDGTRLSIL.

The chain combines TRBV10-2 with TRBJ2-7, with 9 bases matching TRBD2. CDR3 length equals 13 residues. Unmatched junction bases numbered 5, after V lost 8 bases and J lost 3 bases. Germline CDR1 WSHSY, CDR2 SAAADI. The CDR3: CASRLAASYEQYF. CDR3 DNA: TGCGCCAGCCGACTAGCGGCGAGCTACGAGCAGTACTTC.

J is TRBJ2-7 and V is TRBV27; D perhaps matches TRBD2 (6 bases). The CDR3 totals 14 residues. Per germline, CDR1 MNHEY and CDR2 SMNVEV (reference sequence). Trimming removed 3 bases at V and 5 bases at J, with 14 bases between. The CDR3 DNA follows: TGTGCCAGCAGTTTGAGTCGGAGGGGACACGAGCAGTACTTC. Protein: CASSLSRRGHEQYF.